This TCR beta chain was recovered during a study of T-cell reconstitution after alpha-beta-depleted transplantation in children. CDR3 length equals 16 residues. The V gene end was trimmed by 7 bases and the J gene end by 1 base; junction bases not matched to a gene: 9. CDR1 DFQATT and CDR2 SNEGSKA come from the germline V gene (reference sequence). This clonotype was picked up a small number of times. Library preparation (for TCRbeta) was performed with unique molecular identifiers. MiXCR, applied by TCRdb to the PCR reads, yields one record per CDR3 protein. The profile shows 95,000 to 150,000 distinct CDR3 sequences, roughly 23% of them singletons.

Here the sequenced sample was PBMCs, mostly from graft donor cells, taken 180 days after TCRalphabeta/CD19-depleted stem cell transplant. The TCR was taken from a male patient aged 2 to 9 who had a stem cell transplant for chronic granulomatous disease, so the T cells may come from the graft donor. The genes are TRBV20-1 and TRBJ2-1, with 11 bases aligning to TRBD2. The CDR3, as DNA: TGCAGTGTCAGTAGCGGGAGGGCCTTTTCCTACAATGAGCAGTTCTTC. Translated: CSVSSGRAFSYNEQFF.